What follows is one TCR beta chain and its context. This entry comes from a study of OX40 agonist ivuxolimab in advanced cancers. The wider study: Ivuxolimab, an antibody that agonizes OX40 (CD134), was administered to the patients.

Using immunoSEQ multiplex PCR, the repertoire was profiled, and TCRdb retains in-frame clones only, with some absent. The table lists about 80,000 clones, more than 70% of them singletons. The TCR originated in an adult with an advanced solid tumor such as melanoma, head and neck, liver or kidney cancer. The starting material was CD4+ or CD8+ T cells sorted from blood, obtained in a trial of the OX40 agonist ivuxolimab.

The CDR3: CASSETGTGNSPLHF. In nucleotides, the CDR3 is TGTGCCAGCAGCGAAACCGGGACAGGAAATTCACCCCTCCACTTT. V and J are TRBV9 and TRBJ1-6; TRBD1 matches 8 bases. Trimming removed 3 bases from V and 7 bases from J; junction bases left unmatched: 6. CDR1 and CDR2 from the germline V gene are SGDLS and YYNGEE. The CDR3 extends over 15 amino acids.